The 25 T cell receptor beta chains below all came from one sample that was sequenced in a study of blood T cell repertoires in COVID-19 (dated by TCRdb to about 2020). To prepare the library, the immunoSEQ multiplex PCR assay was applied. The source is immuneACCESS, and TCRdb retained only in-frame sequences with V and J called. Part of the clones is not carried over; for the studies checked, unresolved V genes explain less than half of this, and the remainder is unexplained. The sample table shows about 200,000 clones, and roughly 83% are seen once. The ten most abundant clones make up 5% to 7% of the sample. Input material: PBMCs or T cells enriched from blood (not recorded which). Receptors were obtained from a man aged 35 to 55 with acute COVID-19.

The J gene is TRBJ2-5, the V gene TRBV29-1; 8 bases fit TRBD2. The ends lost 4 bases at V and 5 bases at J; junction bases unmatched: 3. Germline V gives CDR1 SQVTM, CDR2 ANQGSEA. The CDR3 has 12 residues. The DNA of the CDR3 is TGCAGCGTTGGCGGGGGGCACGAGACCCAGTACTTC. Its translation: CSVGGGHETQYF.

CDR3 DNA sequence: TGTGCCAGCACAGCGAACACCGGGGAGCTGTTTTTT. This codes for CASTANTGELFF. The chain combines TRBV2 with TRBJ2-2, with no clear D. Trimming shortened V by 7 bases and J by 0 bases, and 3 bases separated the two germline ends. There are 12 residues in the CDR3. Germline CDR1 is SNHLY and CDR2 is FYNNEI.

The rearrangement links TRBV7-9 to TRBJ2-3; TRBD2 agrees at 12 bases. J lost 3 bases, V lost 5 bases, and 3 bases had no gene match. The length of the CDR3 is 15 residues. Germline CDR1 is SEHNR and CDR2 is FQNEAQ (reference sequence). This CDR3 is CASSVTSGRTDTQYF. CDR3 nucleotides: TGTGCCAGCAGCGTTACTAGCGGGAGGACAGATACGCAGTATTTT.

The chain employs TRBV5-1 and TRBJ2-2; 7 nucleotides agree with TRBD1. The CDR3 is 14 amino acids. Trimming cost V 3 bases and J 6 bases; bases outside gene matches: 5. Germline-derived CDR1 and CDR2 are SGHRS and YFSETQ. Here the CDR3 DNA reads TGCGCCAGCAGCTCGGGACAGACTCCCGGGGAGCTGTTTTTT. Protein: CASSSGQTPGELFF. Full variable domain (remainder filled in from reference TRBV5-1 and TRBJ2-2): KAGVTQTPRYLIKTRGQQVTLSCSPISGHRSVSWYQQTPGQGLQFLFEYFSETQRNKGNFPGRFSGRQFSNSRSEMNVSTLELGDSALYLCASSSGQTPGELFFGEGSRLTVL.

The chain combines TRBV28 with TRBJ2-5, with D perhaps TRBD2 (5 bases). The germline gives CDR1 MDHEN, CDR2 SYDVKM. This CDR3 is 18 amino acids long. Trimming removed 1 base from V and 4 bases from J, with 22 bases in between. The CDR3 DNA sequence: TGTGCCAGCAGTTTATCACCCGGACTCGGTACCTCTTTAGAGACCCAGTACTTC. Amino acid sequence: CASSLSPGLGTSLETQYF.

The chain has TRBV20-1 and TRBJ2-7, with 8 bases that match TRBD1. The V gene end was trimmed by 3 bases and the J gene end by 4 bases; junction bases not matched to a gene: 11. Germline CDR1 reads DFQATT; CDR2 reads SNEGSKA (reference sequence). CDR3 size: 15 residues. CDR3 in amino acids: CSASKGGQDYYEQYF. Written as DNA, the CDR3 is TGCAGTGCTAGTAAAGGGGGACAGGATTATTACGAGCAGTACTTC.

The chain combines TRBV4-3 with TRBJ1-1; the match to TRBD1 covers 12 bases. V was pared by 3 bases and J by 10 bases, with 15 bases of the junction left unmatched. This CDR3 is 17 amino acids long. The V gene's germline CDR1 is LGHNA and CDR2 YSLEER. In DNA, the CDR3 is TGCGCCAGCAGCCATAACTACGCCGGGACAGGGGGCATCATAGCTTTCTTT. Protein: CASSHNYAGTGGIIAFF.

The rearrangement uses TRBV6-5 and TRBJ2-7; D possibly corresponds to TRBD1 (6 bases). The CDR3 consists of 15 residues. CDR1 and CDR2 from the germline V gene are MNHEY and SVGAGI. V was trimmed by 6 bases and J by 1 base, leaving 16 bases between them. The CDR3 here is CASSLSRGTSYEQYF. In DNA form, the CDR3 reads TGTGCCAGCAGCCTATCCAGGGGAACTTCCTACGAGCAGTACTTC.

The chain joins TRBV6-5 to TRBJ2-3; tentative D call: TRBD2 (6 bases). The CDR3 runs 15 residues. The V end was cut by 7 bases, the J end by 0 bases, with 14 bases between. The germline V gene encodes CDR1 MNHEY and CDR2 SVGAGI. The CDR3 region is CASNRDFASTDTQYF. The CDR3 DNA follows: TGTGCCAGCAACCGGGACTTTGCTAGCACAGATACGCAGTATTTT.

Only one count was recorded for this clone. The gene calls are TRBV5-1 and TRBJ2-7, with 10 nucleotides matching TRBD1. The CDR3 is made up of 17 amino acids. From germline, CDR1 is SGHRS and CDR2 YFSETQ. V lost 4 bases to trimming and J lost 7 bases; unmatched junction nucleotides: 17. CDR3 sequence: CASSVDPPGQGIQEQYF. As DNA, the CDR3 is TGCGCCAGCAGCGTGGACCCCCCGGGACAGGGGATACAGGAGCAGTACTTC.

The rearrangement joins TRBV5-1 to TRBJ1-1, with D maybe TRBD1 (5 bases). The germline V gene has CDR1 SGHRS and CDR2 YFSETQ. The V end lost 0 bases, the J end lost 3 bases, and 15 bases lay between the germline ends. This CDR3 spans 16 amino acids. In DNA form, the CDR3 reads TGCGCCAGCAGCTTGGGGGGCAGACTGATTCACACTGAAGCTTTCTTT. Its protein product is CASSLGGRLIHTEAFF.

The chain is built from TRBV7-8 and TRBJ2-3; perhaps TRBD2 as D (6 bases). The germline gives CDR1 SGHVS, CDR2 FQNEAQ. Deletions cut 5 bases from V and 6 bases from J, with 21 bases between. The CDR3 is made up of 16 amino acids. The DNA of the CDR3 is TGTGCCAGCAGCGCTTTGAGGGACTTACAGGCGGATACGCAGTATTTT. This gives the protein CASSALRDLQADTQYF.

This clone appeared a single time. The V call is TRBV28, the J call TRBJ1-2, with D uncertain. This CDR3 is 14 amino acids long. Trimming took 4 bases from V and 5 from J, leaving 14 bases between them. The germline gives CDR1 MDHEN, CDR2 SYDVKM. CDR3 DNA: TGTGCCAGCAGTTCCTTTAGTGAAAAATATGGCTACACCTTC. Protein: CASSSFSEKYGYTF.

The gene calls are TRBV9 and TRBJ2-7; TRBD2 agrees at 9 bases. This CDR3 has 15 amino acids. CDR1 SGDLS and CDR2 YYNGEE come from the germline V gene. V dropped 4 bases and J dropped 7; count of bases not matched to a gene: 12. CDR3 sequence: CASSSPTSGPWEQYF. The CDR3 region has the DNA TGTGCCAGCAGCTCGCCGACTAGCGGCCCCTGGGAGCAGTACTTC.

This rearrangement joins TRBV7-2 to TRBJ1-4; 9 nucleotides agree with TRBD1. Germline CDR1 SGHTA, CDR2 FQGNSA. The V segment lost 4 bases and the J segment 2 bases; nucleotides outside the gene matches: 5. The CDR3 has 16 residues. CDR3 nucleotide sequence: TGTGCCAGCAGCTCCCGGGACAGGGTGACTAATGAAAAACTGTTTTTT. This gives the protein CASSSRDRVTNEKLFF.

The CDR3 protein is CASSQDEDTWDTQYF. In DNA form, the CDR3 reads TGCGCCAGCAGCCAAGATGAGGATACATGGGATACGCAGTATTTT. This chain joins TRBV4-3 and TRBJ2-3, with D unclear. The ends were cut back, 0 bases at V and 6 bases at J, with 13 bases in the middle. The CDR3 has 15 residues. Germline V lookup: CDR1 LGHNA, CDR2 YSLEER.

V is TRBV30 and J is TRBJ2-5, with TRBD2 matching 8 bases. Per the germline V gene, CDR1 is GTSNPN and CDR2 is SVGIG (reference sequence). The junction had 16 bases not matched to a gene; V was cut back by 8 bases and J by 8 bases. This CDR3 spans 14 amino acids. The CDR3 DNA follows: TGTGCCATCTTCCTAGCGGGTCGCCGAGGAACCCAGTACTTC. Translated, it gives CAIFLAGRRGTQYF.

The rearrangement joins TRBV2 to TRBJ1-1, with 10 bases matching TRBD1. Germline V gene lookup returns CDR1 SNHLY and CDR2 FYNNEI. V gave up 8 bases and J gave up 0 bases; unmatched junction bases: 9. This CDR3 has 16 amino acids. The CDR3 DNA reads TGTGCCAGCTCCCGGTCCGGGACAGGGGTGAACACTGAAGCTTTCTTT. Amino acids: CASSRSGTGVNTEAFF.

The rearrangement uses TRBV2 and TRBJ1-5; TRBD1 might be the D (6 bases). There are 13 residues in the CDR3. V lost 6 bases, J lost 9 bases, and 15 bases lay in between. Germline values: CDR1 SNHLY, CDR2 FYNNEI. Here the CDR3 DNA reads TGTGCCAGCAGGGAGACAGGTATCCGGCCCCAGCATTTT. Its protein is CASRETGIRPQHF.

The gene calls are TRBV30 and TRBJ2-2, with D perhaps TRBD1 (6 bases). Between the trimmed V and J ends, which lost 4 bases and 0 bases, there was a span of 15 bases. The length of the CDR3 is 16 residues. CDR1 and CDR2 (germline): GTSNPN, SVGIG (reference sequence). The CDR3 loop reads CAWNPRGRSNTGELFF. The CDR3 DNA sequence: TGTGCCTGGAACCCTAGGGGGAGATCGAACACCGGGGAGCTGTTTTTT.

This sequence joins TRBV2 and TRBJ2-7, with 9 bases aligning to TRBD1. CDR1 SNHLY and CDR2 FYNNEI come from the germline V gene. V lost 9 bases and J lost 0; bases outside the gene matches: 9. The CDR3 is 15 residues long. Here the CDR3 reads CASKTGTGTSYEQYF. CDR3 nucleotide sequence: TGTGCCAGTAAGACCGGGACAGGGACCTCCTACGAGCAGTACTTC.

The V and J genes are TRBV11-2 and TRBJ2-7; 9 bases map to TRBD1. From germline, CDR1 is SGHAT and CDR2 FQNNGV. The CDR3 length is 17 residues. J gave up 3 bases and V 2 bases, and 11 bases lay outside the gene matches. The CDR3 protein is CASSLPLPGQGYYEQYF. Here the CDR3 DNA reads TGTGCCAGCAGCTTACCTCTTCCGGGACAGGGCTACTACGAGCAGTACTTC.

This chain uses TRBV28 with TRBJ1-5; D is possibly TRBD1 (6 bases). Germline assignment: CDR1 MDHEN and CDR2 SYDVKM. The CDR3 covers 16 residues. The V end lost 6 bases, the J end lost 0 bases, and 15 bases lay between the germline ends. In DNA form, the CDR3 reads TGTGCCAGCAGGAGGGGGACATCCTATAGCAATCAGCCCCAGCATTTT. This gives the protein CASRRGTSYSNQPQHF.

This rearrangement joins TRBV18 to TRBJ1-1; the D is unclear. Trimming took 3 bases from V and 2 from J, leaving 10 bases between them. The CDR3 consists of 14 residues. The germline V gene encodes CDR1 KGHSH and CDR2 LQKENI. The chain's CDR3 is CASSPGVLNTEAFF. Written as DNA, the CDR3 is TGTGCCAGCTCACCCGGGGTCCTTAACACTGAAGCTTTCTTT.

CDR3 in amino acids: CASLSPGEKLFF. In DNA, the CDR3 is TGTGCCAGCCTTTCACCAGGTGAAAAACTGTTTTTT. The chain uses TRBV28 and TRBJ1-4; D uncertain. The ends were cut back, 8 bases at V and 7 bases at J, with 11 bases in the middle. The CDR3 is 12 amino acids. Germline V gene lookup returns CDR1 MDHEN and CDR2 SYDVKM.